This T cell receptor (beta chain) emerged from a study of CXCR3-negative and CXCR3-positive naive CD8 T cells (dated 2019 in TCRdb). Regarding the complete study: In total, 130 million to 150 million TRB reads were obtained, or roughly 1.5 +/- 0.3 million reads per library. Diversity and physicochemical repertoire analyses were performed on some eleven donors pooled from two independent experiments. For the TRBV-TRBJ cluster analysis, the naive subsets came from about five donors, while the memory cells came from 3 donors. General findings and caveats noted by the study authors: Compared with CXCR3-negative naive cells, CXCR3-positive naive cells had TRB CDR3s with higher hydrophobicity (lower Kidera factor 4), lower energy, and higher strength and volume indices. Because surface CD5, which has been linked to self-reactivity in mice, was comparable between naive subsets, TCR interaction strength was also inferred from TRB CDR3 physicochemical properties. Naive CXCR3-negative and CXCR3-positive cells from the same donor showed similar TRBV-TRBJ usage, whereas memory cells showed distinct patterns. Both naive subsets had comparably high repertoire diversity, while memory CD8+ T cells had much lower repertoire diversity. Freshly isolated PBMCs were used for most assays because CXCR3 expression partially decreased after cryopreservation.

In the germline V gene, CDR1 corresponds to SGHVS and CDR2 to FNYEAQ. From the cysteine up to the phenylalanine, the CDR3 has a length of 15 residues. No coding sequence is recorded. This sample was sequenced with a NextSeq 550. The Human TCR Profiling Kit (MiLaboratory) was used to prepare UMI-labeled 5' RACE TRB cDNA libraries. cDNA synthesis used the entire amount of extracted RNA, and PCR amplification then used the entire amount of cDNA produced. The libraries were made side by side, with each library going through the same number of PCR cycles. The authors' pipeline ran thus. With a requirement of at least two reads per UMI, MIGEC and MiXCR extracted about 52,000 +/- 9,100 unique UMI-labeled TRB cDNA molecules per library. Each library averaged approximately 40,000 +/- 10,000 functional in-frame TRB CDR3 nucleotide clonotypes without stop codons. After each sample was downsampled to 5000 UMI-labeled TRB molecules, VDJtools was used to calculate diversity metrics such as normalized Shannon-Wiener and Chao1. VDJtools was used to calculate clonotype-size-weighted physicochemical properties of the central five CDR3 residues, namely interaction energy, strength, volume and Kidera factor 4. One entry per CDR3 protein sequence results from the TCRdb reprocessing of the reads, with DNA left out. Clone size and V and J calls follow TCRdb, not the original study. This sample's table has entries for roughly 61,000 distinct CDR3 sequences. Jointly, the top ten make up 0.53% of the sample.

Concerning this clonotype itself: Its antigen specificity is not known.

For every CD8+ T cell subset, 300,000 cells were flow-sorted straight into RLT lysis buffer, and each subset was sorted in triplicate. To keep memory contaminants out, a stringent definition of naive CD8+ T cells was applied: CD45RO-CCR7+CD27+CD95-. Peripheral blood mononuclear cells were isolated from buffy coats using standard density gradient centrifugation. Naive CXCR3-negative and CXCR3-positive CD8+ T cells were flow-sorted on a FACSAria III. An RNeasy Mini Kit was used to extract total RNA from the sorted cells. Sequences were obtained from naive CXCR3+ CD8+ T cells from blood. The label giving this sample's cell subset or site can be read as: CD45RO-CCR7+CD27+CD95- naive CD8+ T cells expressing CXCR3 (TNR3+). The sequence links TRBV7-6 to TRBJ2-2; TCRdb returns TRBD1, unconfirmable since there is no DNA. The TCR originated in a human donor in good health. Some clones in this sample may be carry-over from other donors' samples. The CDR3 reads as follows: CASSGGTVNTGELFF.